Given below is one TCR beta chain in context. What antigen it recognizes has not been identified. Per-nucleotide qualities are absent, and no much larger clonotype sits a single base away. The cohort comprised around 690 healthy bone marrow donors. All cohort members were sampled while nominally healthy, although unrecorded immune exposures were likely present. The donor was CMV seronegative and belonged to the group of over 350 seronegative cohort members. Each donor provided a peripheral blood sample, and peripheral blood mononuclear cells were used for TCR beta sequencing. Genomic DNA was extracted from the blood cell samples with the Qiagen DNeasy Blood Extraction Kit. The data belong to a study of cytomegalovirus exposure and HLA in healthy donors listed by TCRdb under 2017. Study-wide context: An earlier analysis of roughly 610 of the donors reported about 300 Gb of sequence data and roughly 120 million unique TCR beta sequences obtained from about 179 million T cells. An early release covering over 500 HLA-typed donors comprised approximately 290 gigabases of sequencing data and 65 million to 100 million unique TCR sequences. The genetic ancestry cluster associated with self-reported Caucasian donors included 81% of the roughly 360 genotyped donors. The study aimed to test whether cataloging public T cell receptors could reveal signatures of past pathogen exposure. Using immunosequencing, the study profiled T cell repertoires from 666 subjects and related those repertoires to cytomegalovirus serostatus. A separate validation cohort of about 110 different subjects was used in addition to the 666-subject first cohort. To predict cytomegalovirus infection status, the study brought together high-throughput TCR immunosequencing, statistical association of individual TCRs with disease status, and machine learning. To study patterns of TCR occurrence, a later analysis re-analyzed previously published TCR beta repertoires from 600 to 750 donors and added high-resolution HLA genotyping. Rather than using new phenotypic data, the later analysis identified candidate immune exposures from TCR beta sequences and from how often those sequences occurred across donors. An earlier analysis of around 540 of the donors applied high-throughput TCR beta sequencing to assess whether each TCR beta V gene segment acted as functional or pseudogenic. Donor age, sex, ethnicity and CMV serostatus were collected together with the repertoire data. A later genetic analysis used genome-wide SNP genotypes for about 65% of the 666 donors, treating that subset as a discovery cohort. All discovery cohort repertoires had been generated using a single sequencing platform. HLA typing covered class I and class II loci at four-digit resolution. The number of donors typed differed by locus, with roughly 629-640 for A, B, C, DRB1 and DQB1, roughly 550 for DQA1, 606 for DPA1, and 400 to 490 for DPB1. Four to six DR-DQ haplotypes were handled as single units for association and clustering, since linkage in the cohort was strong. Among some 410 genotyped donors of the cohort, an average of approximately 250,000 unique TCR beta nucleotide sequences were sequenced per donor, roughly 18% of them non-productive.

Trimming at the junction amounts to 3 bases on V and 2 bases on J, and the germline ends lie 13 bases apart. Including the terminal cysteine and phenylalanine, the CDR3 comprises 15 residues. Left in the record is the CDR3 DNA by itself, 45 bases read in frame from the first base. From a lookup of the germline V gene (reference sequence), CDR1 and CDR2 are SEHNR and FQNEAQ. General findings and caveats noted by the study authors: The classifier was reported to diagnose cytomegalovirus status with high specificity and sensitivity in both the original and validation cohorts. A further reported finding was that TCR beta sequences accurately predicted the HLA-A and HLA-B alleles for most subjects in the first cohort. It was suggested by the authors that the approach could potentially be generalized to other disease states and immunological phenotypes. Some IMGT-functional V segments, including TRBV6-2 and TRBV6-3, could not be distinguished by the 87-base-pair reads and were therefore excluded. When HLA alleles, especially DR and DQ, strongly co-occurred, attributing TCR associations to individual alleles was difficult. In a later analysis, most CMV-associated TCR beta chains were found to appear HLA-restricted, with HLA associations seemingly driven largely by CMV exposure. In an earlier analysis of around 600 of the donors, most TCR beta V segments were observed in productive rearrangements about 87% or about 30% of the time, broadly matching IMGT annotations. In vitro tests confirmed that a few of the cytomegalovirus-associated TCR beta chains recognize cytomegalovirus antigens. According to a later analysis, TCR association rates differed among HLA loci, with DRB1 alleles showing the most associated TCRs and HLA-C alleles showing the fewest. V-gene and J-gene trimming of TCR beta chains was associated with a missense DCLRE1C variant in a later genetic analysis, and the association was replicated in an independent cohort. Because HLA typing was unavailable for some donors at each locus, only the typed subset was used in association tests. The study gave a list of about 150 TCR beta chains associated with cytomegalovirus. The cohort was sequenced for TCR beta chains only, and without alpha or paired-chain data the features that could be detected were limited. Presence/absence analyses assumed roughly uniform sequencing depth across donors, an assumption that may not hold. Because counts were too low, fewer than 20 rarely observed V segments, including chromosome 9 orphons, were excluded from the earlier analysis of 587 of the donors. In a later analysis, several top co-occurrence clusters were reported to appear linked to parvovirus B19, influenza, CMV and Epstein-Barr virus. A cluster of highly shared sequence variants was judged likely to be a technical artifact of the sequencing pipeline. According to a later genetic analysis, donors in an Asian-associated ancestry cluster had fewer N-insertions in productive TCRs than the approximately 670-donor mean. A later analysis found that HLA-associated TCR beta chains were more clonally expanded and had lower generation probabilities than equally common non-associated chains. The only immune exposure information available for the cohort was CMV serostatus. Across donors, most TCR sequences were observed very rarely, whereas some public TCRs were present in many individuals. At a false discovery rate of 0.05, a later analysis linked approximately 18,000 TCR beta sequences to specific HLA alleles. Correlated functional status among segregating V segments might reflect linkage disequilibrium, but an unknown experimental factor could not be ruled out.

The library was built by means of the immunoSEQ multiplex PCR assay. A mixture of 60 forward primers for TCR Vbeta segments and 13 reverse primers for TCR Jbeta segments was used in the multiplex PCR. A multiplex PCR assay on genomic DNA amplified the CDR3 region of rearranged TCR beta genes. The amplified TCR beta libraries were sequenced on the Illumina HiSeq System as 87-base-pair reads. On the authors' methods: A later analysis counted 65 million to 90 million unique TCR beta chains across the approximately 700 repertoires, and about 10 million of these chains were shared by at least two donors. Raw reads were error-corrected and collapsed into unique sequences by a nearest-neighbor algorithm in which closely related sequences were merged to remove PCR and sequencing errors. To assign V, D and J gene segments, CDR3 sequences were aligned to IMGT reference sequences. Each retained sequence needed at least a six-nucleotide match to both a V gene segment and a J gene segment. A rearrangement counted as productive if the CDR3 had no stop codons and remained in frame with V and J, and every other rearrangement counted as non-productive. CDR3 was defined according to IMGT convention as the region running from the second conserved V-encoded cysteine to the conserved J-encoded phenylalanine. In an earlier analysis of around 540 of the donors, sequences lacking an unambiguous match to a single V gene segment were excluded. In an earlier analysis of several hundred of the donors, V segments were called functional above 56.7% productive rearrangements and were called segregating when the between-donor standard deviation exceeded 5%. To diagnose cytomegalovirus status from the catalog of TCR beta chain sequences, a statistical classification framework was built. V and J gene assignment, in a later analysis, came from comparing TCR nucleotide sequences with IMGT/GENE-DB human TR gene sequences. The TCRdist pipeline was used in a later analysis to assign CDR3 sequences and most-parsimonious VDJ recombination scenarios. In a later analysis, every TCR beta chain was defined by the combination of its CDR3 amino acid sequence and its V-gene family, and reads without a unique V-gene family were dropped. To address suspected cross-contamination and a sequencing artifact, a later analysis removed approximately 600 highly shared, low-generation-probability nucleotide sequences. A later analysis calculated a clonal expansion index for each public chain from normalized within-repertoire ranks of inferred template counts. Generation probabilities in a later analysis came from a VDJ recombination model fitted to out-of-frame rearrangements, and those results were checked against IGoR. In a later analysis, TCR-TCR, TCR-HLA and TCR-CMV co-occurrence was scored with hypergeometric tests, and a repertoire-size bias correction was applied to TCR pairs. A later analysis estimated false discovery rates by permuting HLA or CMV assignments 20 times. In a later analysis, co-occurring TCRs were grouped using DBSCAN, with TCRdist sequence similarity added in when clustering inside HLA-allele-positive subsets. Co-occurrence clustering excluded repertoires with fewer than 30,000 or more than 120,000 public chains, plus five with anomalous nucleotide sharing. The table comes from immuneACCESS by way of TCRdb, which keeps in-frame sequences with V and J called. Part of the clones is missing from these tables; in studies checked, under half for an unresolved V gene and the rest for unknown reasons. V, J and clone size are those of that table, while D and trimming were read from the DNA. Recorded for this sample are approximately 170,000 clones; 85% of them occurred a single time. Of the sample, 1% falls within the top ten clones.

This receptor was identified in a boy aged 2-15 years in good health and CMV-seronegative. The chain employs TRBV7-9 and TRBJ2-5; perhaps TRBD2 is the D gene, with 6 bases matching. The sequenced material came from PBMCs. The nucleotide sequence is TGTGCCAGCAGCTTGGGGGGACGTGTTCAAGAGACCCAGTACTTC. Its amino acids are CASSLGGRVQETQYF.